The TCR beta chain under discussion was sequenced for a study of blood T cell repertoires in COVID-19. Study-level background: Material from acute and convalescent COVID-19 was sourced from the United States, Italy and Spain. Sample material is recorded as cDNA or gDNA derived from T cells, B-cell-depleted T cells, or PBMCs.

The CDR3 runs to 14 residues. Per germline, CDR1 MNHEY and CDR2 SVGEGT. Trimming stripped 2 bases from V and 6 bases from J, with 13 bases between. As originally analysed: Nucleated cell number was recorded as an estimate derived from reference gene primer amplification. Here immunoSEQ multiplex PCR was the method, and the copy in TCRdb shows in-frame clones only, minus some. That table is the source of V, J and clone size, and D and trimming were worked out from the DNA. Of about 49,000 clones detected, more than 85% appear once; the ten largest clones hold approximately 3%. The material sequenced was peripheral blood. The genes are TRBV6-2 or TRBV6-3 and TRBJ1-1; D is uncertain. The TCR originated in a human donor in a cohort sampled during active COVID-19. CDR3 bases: TGTGCCAGCAGTTACCGGGGATCATCATCTGAAGCTTTCTTT. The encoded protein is CASSYRGSSSEAFF.